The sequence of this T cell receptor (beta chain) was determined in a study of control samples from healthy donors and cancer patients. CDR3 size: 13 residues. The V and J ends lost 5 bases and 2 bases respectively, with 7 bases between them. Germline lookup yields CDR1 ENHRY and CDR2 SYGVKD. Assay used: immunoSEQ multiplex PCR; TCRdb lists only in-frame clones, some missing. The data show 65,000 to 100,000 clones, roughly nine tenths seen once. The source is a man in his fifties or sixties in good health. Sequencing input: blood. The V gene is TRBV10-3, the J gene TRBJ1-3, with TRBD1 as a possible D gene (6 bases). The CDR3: CAISTGTGNTIYF. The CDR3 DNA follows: TGTGCCATCAGTACAGGGACTGGAAACACCATATATTTT.